The 15 T cell receptor beta chains given below trace back to one sample, sequenced in a study of post-analysis software for immune sequencing data. Study-wide results and limits: In patients, roughly 5 TRBV segments were more frequent than in controls, with TRBV5-6, TRBV5-1 and TRBV20-1 among them.

Unique molecular identifiers were carried by the TCR beta cDNA libraries. From the PCR reads, TCRdb called clonotypes with MiXCR, one entry per CDR3 protein. The data hold 750,000 to 950,000 distinct CDR3 sequences, with roughly 50% observed a single time. What these receptors recognize is not known. The sequencing sample was made of blood. The receptors were sampled from a girl between 5 and 17 years old with multiple sclerosis.

V and J are TRBV29-1 and TRBJ1-1; D not certain. The V end was cut by 5 bases, the J end by 1 base, with 5 bases between. The CDR3 covers 11 residues. Germline V gene data show CDR1 as SQVTM and CDR2 as ANQGSEA. CDR3 region: CSVIENTEAFF. CDR3 sequence (DNA): TGCAGCGTTATAGAGAACACTGAAGCTTTCTTT.

This clonotype was recorded a few times. This chain connects TRBV20-1 to TRBJ2-7, with D possibly matching TRBD2 (6 bases). The ends were cut back, 1 base at V and 3 bases at J, with 10 bases in the middle. The germline V gene has CDR1 DFQATT and CDR2 SNEGSKA (reference sequence). CDR3 length equals 13 residues. As DNA, the CDR3 is TGCAGTGCTAGAGCGGGACTCCTCTACGAGCAGTACTTC. It specifies CSARAGLLYEQYF.

The rearrangement links TRBV5-1 to TRBJ1-1; D remains unclear. From germline, CDR1 is SGHRS and CDR2 YFSETQ. CDR3 length equals 15 residues. Trimming took 2 bases from V and 0 from J, leaving 11 bases between them. The CDR3 DNA reads TGCGCCAGCAGCTTTACCGCAGGTATGAACACTGAAGCTTTCTTT. It codes for CASSFTAGMNTEAFF.

The chain couples TRBV7-2 to TRBJ2-4; 8 bases agree with TRBD1. The length of the CDR3 is 19 residues. With V trimmed by 5 bases and J by 1 base, 16 bases remained unmatched. Per germline, CDR1 SGHTA and CDR2 FQGNSA. The CDR3 loop reads CASSINRDRTRGAKNIQYF. The CDR3 DNA follows: TGTGCCAGCAGCATAAACCGGGACAGGACCCGGGGGGCCAAAAACATTCAGTACTTC.

The table lists this clonotype with a few counts. The chain combines TRBV15 with TRBJ2-3; 9 bases map to TRBD2. CDR1 and CDR2 from the germline V gene are LNHNV and YYDKDF (reference sequence). The CDR3 consists of 16 residues. V was pared by 5 bases and J by 6 bases, with 12 bases of the junction left unmatched. CDR3 sequence (DNA): TGTGCCACCAGCGGACGACTAGCGGAAGAGTCGGATACGCAGTATTTT. Translation: CATSGRLAEESDTQYF.

In regard to this clonotype: The junction departs from germline at one end; a sequencing error may be responsible. The gene calls are TRBV15 and TRBJ2-7; 7 positions match TRBD2. CDR1 is LNHNV and CDR2 is YYDKDF in the germline V gene (reference sequence). CDR3 size: 14 residues. CDR3 amino acids: CATGTWREPYKQYF. CDR3 nucleotide sequence: TGTGCCACCGGAACTTGGCGGGAGCCCTACAAGCAGTACTTC.

The table lists this clonotype with a few counts. The chain links TRBV6-4 to TRBJ2-1; tentative D call: TRBD2 (6 bases). Germline V gene sequence: CDR1 MRHNA, CDR2 SNTAGT. V lost 4 bases to trimming and J lost 6 bases, with 13 bases between them. The CDR3 has 14 residues. DNA for the CDR3: TGTGCCAGCAGTGCACCGGGAGCCGGCAATGAGCAGTTCTTC. Amino acid sequence: CASSAPGAGNEQFF.

The chain combines TRBV14 with TRBJ2-5; D not certain. CDR3 length: 15 residues. Germline V gives CDR1 SGHDN, CDR2 FVKESK. Trimming shortened V by 4 bases and J by 11 bases, and 23 bases separated the two germline ends. The CDR3 bases are TGTGCCAGCAGCCCCTTTAGCCCCGGCCAGGTGGAGCAGTACTTC. It codes for CASSPFSPGQVEQYF.

This clonotype was counted a few times. The rearrangement links TRBV3-1 to TRBJ1-1; D is undetermined. CDR1 is LGHDT and CDR2 is YNNKEL in the germline V gene (reference sequence). The V gene lost 4 bases and the J gene lost 5 bases, with 17 bases spanning the gap. This CDR3 is built from 15 residues. CDR3 in DNA: TGTGCCAGCAGCCCCTGGAGCGCCACGGGAACTGAAGCTTTCTTT. This codes for CASSPWSATGTEAFF. Filled out from reference TRBV3-1 and TRBJ1-1, the complete variable domain reads DTAVSQTPKYLVTQMGNDKSIKCEQNLGHDTMYWYKQDSKKFLKIMFSYNNKELIINETVPNRFSPKSPDKAHLNLHINSLELGDSAVYFCASSPWSATGTEAFFGQGTRLTVV.

The J gene is TRBJ2-7, the V gene TRBV20-1; no definite D call. Trimming left V 6 bases short and J 1 base short, with 16 bases between. Germline values: CDR1 DFQATT, CDR2 SNEGSKA (reference sequence). The CDR3 length is 14 residues. CDR3 residues: CSAPAARDSYEQYF. CDR3 sequence (DNA): TGCAGTGCCCCCGCCGCCCGCGATTCCTACGAGCAGTACTTC.

This clonotype was counted only a few times. The chain combines TRBV29-1 with TRBJ1-2; 10 nucleotides line up with TRBD1. With 7 bases clipped from V and 8 bases from J, the junction kept 7 bases outside the gene matches. The CDR3 runs to 12 residues. Germline V gene data show CDR1 as SQVTM and CDR2 as ANQGSEA. CDR3 region: CSGMTGGSGYTF. The CDR3 region has the DNA TGCAGCGGAATGACAGGGGGCAGCGGCTACACCTTC.

This clonotype was detected only a few times. This chain links TRBV4-1 with TRBJ2-1; possible D gene TRBD2, 6 bases. The ends were cut back, 1 base at V and 8 bases at J, with 12 bases in the middle. The CDR3 contains 14 residues. Germline V CDR1 and CDR2: MGHRA, YSYEKL. CDR3 sequence reads: CASSQGTPSDEQFF. DNA of the CDR3: TGCGCCAGCAGCCAAGGGACACCTAGCGATGAGCAGTTCTTC.

The chain has TRBV4-1 and TRBJ2-7; TRBD1 aligns across 7 bases. The CDR3 covers 14 residues. Trimming at V came to 5 bases and at J to 2 bases, leaving 6 bases not matched to a gene. Germline lookup yields CDR1 MGHRA and CDR2 YSYEKL. Here the CDR3 DNA reads TGCGCCAGCAGCTCTCAGGGGGATACCTACGAGCAGTACTTC. Translation gives CASSSQGDTYEQYF.

This clonotype was counted a few times. The V gene is TRBV29-1, the J gene TRBJ2-5, with D perhaps TRBD1 (6 bases). Germline assignment: CDR1 SQVTM and CDR2 ANQGSEA. This CDR3 contains 13 residues. V was cut by 5 bases and J by 4 bases, with 14 bases left in between. In nucleotides, the CDR3 is TGCAGCGTTTCCCAGGGGCAGGGAGAGACCCAGTACTTC. Translated: CSVSQGQGETQYF.

This clonotype was counted a few times. V usage is TRBV20-1 and J usage is TRBJ2-4; 10 bases match TRBD2. The J call is uncertain, as TRBJ2-7 better fits the DNA end. This CDR3 is 13 amino acids long. Germline V gives CDR1 DFQATT, CDR2 SNEGSKA (reference sequence). The CDR3, as DNA: TGCAGTGCTTCACTAGCGGGGCTCTACGAGCAGTACTTC. Protein product: CSASLAGLYEQYF.